This T cell receptor beta chain derives from a study of T cell repertoires in cytomegalovirus infection. At the level of the study: Both recently identified HLA-C-restricted and well-studied HLA-B-restricted CMV epitopes were used in the study. Carrying CMV and the relevant HLA type showed in public TCR beta signatures. Study-level results: Identification of carriers of CMV plus the relevant HLA was achieved through cumulative public TCR beta family frequency. The ex vivo response was dominated by HLA-C-restricted CMV-specific TCR beta clonotypes.

This clonotype turned up a few times. Its target is unknown. A single record per CDR3 protein comes from TCRdb applying MiXCR to the reads. Of some 43,000 distinct CDR3 sequences listed, over 20% are singletons. The CDR3 spans 15 residues. Germline CDR1 and CDR2: SGHVS and FNYEAQ. V lost 5 bases, J lost 3 bases, and 15 bases lay in between. This clonotype was obtained from a human donor in good health (CMV status not recorded). Some clones in this sample may be carry-over from other donors' samples. Sequences were derived from CD8+ T cells from cultured PBMCs, sampled from culture after CMV antigen stimulation. This rearrangement joins TRBV7-6 to TRBJ2-3; tentative D call: TRBD1 (6 bases). The CDR3 loop reads CASSPQGSATDTQYF. DNA for the CDR3: TGTGCCAGCAGCCCGCAGGGGAGCGCAACAGATACGCAGTATTTT. Full variable domain (outside the CDR3, taken from reference TRBV7-6 and TRBJ2-3): GAGVSQSPRYKVTKRGQDVALRCDPISGHVSLYWYRQALGQGPEFLTYFNYEAQQDKSGLPNDRFSAERPEGSISTLTIQRTEQRDSAMYRCASSPQGSATDTQYFGPGTRLTVL.